The entry that follows covers one T cell receptor beta chain sequence. In this CDR3 the conserved last residue, phenylalanine or tryptophan, is missing, so a read error is likely. The authors ran a second PCR of about 7 to 12 cycles using a sample-barcoded 5' primer and a J-beta primer mix. Every sample produced at least 2.5 million CDR3-containing paired-end reads. MiXCR, run by TCRdb on the 5' RACE reads, gives a single entry per CDR3 protein. Counted here are 1.5 million to 2 million distinct CDR3 sequences, approximately 28% occurring once; the ten biggest clones make up 7.7%. Samples each had at least 6 micrograms of total RNA extracted. Trimming removed 4 bases from V and 0 bases from J; junction bases left unmatched: 5. Germline-derived CDR1 and CDR2 are DFQATT and SNEGSKA (reference sequence). The CDR3 sequence is 15 residues long. The data are from a study of blood T cells in healthy people across ages.

This sequence joins TRBV20-1 and TRBJ2-7; 11 bases are shared with TRBD2. The sequence was collected from a woman in her twenties or thirties in good health. The specimen was blood. CDR3 residues: CSAISGTSGSYEQYC. The CDR3 bases are TGCAGTGCTATCTCTGGGACTAGCGGCTCCTACGAGCAGTACTGC.